The clone carrying this T cell receptor (beta chain) has only one observation. Antigen: not known. This record comes from a study of CD8+CD57+ T cells in acquired aplastic anemia. Study results and caveats: Twenty-nine shared CD8+ CDR3s appeared highly expressed within patients' immunodominant clones.

For CDR3 and TCR beta VDJ profiling, genomic DNA was the template used. TCRdb reprocessed the reads via MiXCR and lists one record per CDR3 protein. Among fewer than 200,000 distinct CDR3 sequences listed, roughly 47% were seen once. This TCR came from a human donor in good health. Input material: sorted CD4+, CD8+, or CD8+CD57+ T cells (not recorded which) from PBMCs.

DNA of the CDR3: TGTGCCACCAGTGATCCAACAGGGAATCAGCCCCAGCATTTT. Its translation is CATSDPTGNQPQHF. The rearrangement uses TRBV24-1 and TRBJ1-5, with D maybe TRBD1 (6 bases). The CDR3 spans 14 residues. Germline-derived CDR1 and CDR2 are KGHDR and SFDVKD. V was clipped by 3 bases and J by 4 bases, with 9 bases between them.